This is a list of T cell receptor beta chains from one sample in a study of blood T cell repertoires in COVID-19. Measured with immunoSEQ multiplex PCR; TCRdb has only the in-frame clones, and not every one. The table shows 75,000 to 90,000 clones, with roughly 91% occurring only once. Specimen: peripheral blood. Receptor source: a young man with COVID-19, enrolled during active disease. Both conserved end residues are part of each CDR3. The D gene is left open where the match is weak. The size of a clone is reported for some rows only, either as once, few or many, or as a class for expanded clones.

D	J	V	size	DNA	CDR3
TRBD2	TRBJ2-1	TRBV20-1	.	TGCAGTGCTAGTAGTATAGCGGGACCCTACAATGAGCAGTTCTTC	CSASSIAGPYNEQFF
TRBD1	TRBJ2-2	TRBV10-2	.	TGCGCCGGCCAGGGGGCGGGCGGGGAGCTGTTTTTT	CAGQGAGGELFF
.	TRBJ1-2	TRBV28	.	TGTGCCAGCACGGGACACAGAGGCTACACCTTC	CASTGHRGYTF
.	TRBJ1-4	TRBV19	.	TGTGCCAGTAGTCCTCCGGGACAAGCTAATGAAAAACTGTTTTTT	CASSPPGQANEKLFF
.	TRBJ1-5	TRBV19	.	TGTGCCAGTAGTGGAGGTAATGCAAGGAGCAATCAGCCCCAGCATTTT	CASSGGNARSNQPQHF
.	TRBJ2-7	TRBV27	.	TGTGCCAGCAGATTAATAGGGGAAGGCGAGCAGTACTTC	CASRLIGEGEQYF
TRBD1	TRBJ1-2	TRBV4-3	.	TGCGCCAGCAGCCAAGATCGAACAGGGGCGTTAGGCTACACCTTC	CASSQDRTGALGYTF
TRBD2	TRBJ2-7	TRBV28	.	TGTGCCAGCAGTTTTACTAGCGGGAGGTACGAGCAGTACTTC	CASSFTSGRYEQYF
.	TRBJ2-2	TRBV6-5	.	TGTGCCAGCAGTTTAACTGCCTTCGCGAACACCGGGGAGCTGTTTTTT	CASSLTAFANTGELFF
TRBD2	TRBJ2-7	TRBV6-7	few	TGTGCCAGCAGTTATTCGAAAGGGAGGGCCGCTAGGGGTGCGTCCTACGAGCAGTACTTC	CASSYSKGRAARGASYEQYF
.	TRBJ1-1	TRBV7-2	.	TGTGCCAGCAGCTTAAGGTCAGGGGTCGACACTGAAGCTTTCTTT	CASSLRSGVDTEAFF
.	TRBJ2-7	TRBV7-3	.	TGTGCCAGCAGCCCCTGGGCCAATTCCTACGAGCAGTACTTC	CASSPWANSYEQYF
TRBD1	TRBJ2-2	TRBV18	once	TGTGCCAGCTCACCGGGACAGGGGGCTTTCTCCGGGGAGCTGTTTTTT	CASSPGQGAFSGELFF
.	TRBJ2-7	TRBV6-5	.	TGTGCCAGCAGTTACTCTCCGGGGAGCTCCTACGAGCAGTACTTC	CASSYSPGSSYEQYF
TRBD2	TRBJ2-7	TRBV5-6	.	TGTGCCAGCAGCTTGATTACTAGCGGGGGCAACGAGCAGTACTTC	CASSLITSGGNEQYF
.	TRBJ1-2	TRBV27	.	TGTGCCAGCTCATTGGGGCGGCCGGGAGACTATGGCTACACCTTC	CASSLGRPGDYGYTF
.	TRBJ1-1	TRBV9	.	TGTGCCAGCAGCCCCCGGACAGTGAACACTGAAGCTTTCTTT	CASSPRTVNTEAFF
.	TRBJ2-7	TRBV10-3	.	TGTGCCATCAGTGAAGAGCGGTTTGCCTACGAGCAGTACTTC	CAISEERFAYEQYF
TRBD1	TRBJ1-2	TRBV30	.	TGTGCCTGGGGGACAGGAGGCTACACCTTC	CAWGTGGYTF
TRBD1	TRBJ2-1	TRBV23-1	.	TGCGCCAGCAGTCAGCCTGACAGGGGACAGTTCTTC	CASSQPDRGQFF
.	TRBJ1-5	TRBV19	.	TGTGCCAGTAGTTGGGCCCTAACGGATCAGCCCCAGCATTTT	CASSWALTDQPQHF
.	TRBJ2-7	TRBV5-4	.	TGTGCCAGCAGCTTGGCCGGGGTGTCATCCGAGCAGTACTTC	CASSLAGVSSEQYF
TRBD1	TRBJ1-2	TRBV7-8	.	TGTGCCAGCAGCTTAGCGTCCCGGGACAGGGGTCCTGGCTACACCTTC	CASSLASRDRGPGYTF
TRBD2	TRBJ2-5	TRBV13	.	TGTGCCAGCAGCGTCCCGGGGGGGACCCAGTACTTC	CASSVPGGTQYF
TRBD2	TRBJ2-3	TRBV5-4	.	TGTGCCAGCCGCCACTTTGGACTAGCTGATAGGGATACGCAGTATTTT	CASRHFGLADRDTQYF
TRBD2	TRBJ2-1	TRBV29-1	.	TGCAGCGTTGAGGCGGGACTAGAACAGTTCTTC	CSVEAGLEQFF
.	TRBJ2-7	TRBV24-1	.	TGTGCCACCAGTGACGGGTTCACCTACGAGCAGTACTTC	CATSDGFTYEQYF
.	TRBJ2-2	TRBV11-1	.	TGTGCCAGCGCCCTGGGGGGCGGGGAGCTGTTTTTT	CASALGGGELFF
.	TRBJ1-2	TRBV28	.	TGTGCCAGCAGGGAACAGGGTCCCCTCTATGGCTACACCTTC	CASREQGPLYGYTF
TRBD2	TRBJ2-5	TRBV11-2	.	TGTGCCAGCAGCCCGGGGAGGGTAGCGGAAGAGACCCAGTACTTC	CASSPGRVAEETQYF
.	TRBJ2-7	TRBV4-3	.	TGCGCCAGCTCGGAGCGGCTCTCGTACGAGCAGTACTTC	CASSERLSYEQYF
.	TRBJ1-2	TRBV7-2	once	TGTGCCAGCAGCTTTTCCCCGTCGGGTGGCTACACCTTC	CASSFSPSGGYTF
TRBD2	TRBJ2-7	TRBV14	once	TGTGCCAGCAGCCAAGCGGGAAGACTAGCGGGGCCCGGAGGTCTCTACGAGCAGTACTTC	CASSQAGRLAGPGGLYEQYF
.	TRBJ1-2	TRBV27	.	TGTGCCAGCACTGGGGGGTTATCGGGTGGCTACACCTTC	CASTGGLSGGYTF
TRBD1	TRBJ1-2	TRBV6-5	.	TGTGCCAGCAGTTCACCGACAGGGGGGGACTATGGCTACACCTTC	CASSSPTGGDYGYTF
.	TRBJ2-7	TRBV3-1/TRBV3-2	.	TGTGCCAGCAGCCAAGATTTCGGGATGTCCTACGAGCAGTACTTC	CASSQDFGMSYEQYF
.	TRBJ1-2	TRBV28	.	TGTGCCAGCAGTTTACACAGGGCTAAGGGCTACACCTTC	CASSLHRAKGYTF
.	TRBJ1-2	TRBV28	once	TGTGCCAGCACCCCAGGGGACTATGGCTACACCTTC	CASTPGDYGYTF
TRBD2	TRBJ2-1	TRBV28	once	TGTGCCAGCAGTTCCTTGACTAGCGGGAGGACCTACAATGAGCAGTTCTTC	CASSSLTSGRTYNEQFF
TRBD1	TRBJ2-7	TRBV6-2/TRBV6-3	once	TGTGCCAGCAGCTCCGGGACAGGCTACTCCTACGAGCAGTACTTC	CASSSGTGYSYEQYF
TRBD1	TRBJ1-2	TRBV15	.	TGTGCCACCAGCAGGGACAGGACCAACTATGGCTACACCTTC	CATSRDRTNYGYTF
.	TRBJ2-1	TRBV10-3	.	TGTGCCATCAGTGTTCACGAAGCCCCGAACAATGAGCAGTTCTTC	CAISVHEAPNNEQFF
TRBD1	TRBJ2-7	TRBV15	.	TGTGCCACCAGCCATGGGGGGACAGGGGGATTGGAGCAGTACTTC	CATSHGGTGGLEQYF
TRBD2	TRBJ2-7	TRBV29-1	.	TGCAGCGTTGAAGATGTACTAGCGGGAATCGCCGAGCAGTACTTC	CSVEDVLAGIAEQYF
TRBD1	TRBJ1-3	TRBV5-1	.	TGCGCCAGCAGCTCAACCGGGACAGGGGGCTCTGGAAACACCATATATTTT	CASSSTGTGGSGNTIYF
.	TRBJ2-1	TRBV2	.	TGTGCCAGCAGGGGACAGCGGACTAAACAGTTCTTC	CASRGQRTKQFF
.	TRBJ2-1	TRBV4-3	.	TGCGCCAGCAGCCAAGATCGGAGGGGGCAGTTCTTC	CASSQDRRGQFF
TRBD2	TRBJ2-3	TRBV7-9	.	TGTGCCAGCAGCCTGACTAGCGCCGATACGCAGTATTTT	CASSLTSADTQYF
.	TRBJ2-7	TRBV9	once	TGTGCCAGCAGCGTAGAAGCAGGGCCCTACGAGCAGTACTTC	CASSVEAGPYEQYF
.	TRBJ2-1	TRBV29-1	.	TGCAGCGTCGCTTCGGACAATGAGCAGTTCTTC	CSVASDNEQFF